This TCR beta chain was retrieved from a study of regulatory T cells in long-lasting Graves disease. Time point given: newly diagnosed GD, antithyroid drugs for less than 3 months. RNA from PBMCs was the source of the TCR library. The patients were drawn from one endocrinology department in Xi'an, China. Relying on iRepertoire HTBI primers and Arm-PCR of CDR3 regions, the team built TCR beta libraries. Each CDR3 protein is one row after TCRdb ran MiXCR on the multiplex PCR reads. Of about 370,000 distinct CDR3 sequences listed, roughly 15% were seen once; the top ten hold approximately 22%. The CDR3 sequence is 18 residues long. V was trimmed by 4 bases and J by 8 bases, leaving 26 bases between them. Germline lookup yields CDR1 MNHEY and CDR2 SVGEGT. Many counts were recorded for this clonotype.

The sequence was obtained from a female donor with Graves disease. This specimen consisted of peripheral blood mononuclear cells (PBMCs), obtained at new diagnosis, from a patient treated with antithyroid drugs. The chain joins TRBV6-2 or TRBV6-3 to TRBJ1-4; D possibly corresponds to TRBD1 (5 bases). In nucleotides, the CDR3 is TGTGCCAGCAGTTCAAGCAGGGTAAGCCGCGGTGAGGTGGAAAAACTGTTTTTT. This gives the protein CASSSSRVSRGEVEKLFF.